This T cell receptor beta chain was found in a study of cytomegalovirus exposure and HLA in healthy donors. Points from the study as a whole: With later analysis, a missense DCLRE1C variant became linked to TCR beta V- and J-gene trimming. A previous analysis found most TCR beta V segments productive roughly 87% or roughly 30% of the time. Excluded: some indistinguishable V segments such as TRBV6-2 and TRBV6-3.

The V gene lost 0 bases and the J gene lost 4 bases, with 7 bases spanning the gap. The germline CDR1 and CDR2 sequences are LGHNA and YSLEER. This CDR3 spans 13 amino acids. This PCR relied on a set of 60 Vbeta primers and 13 Jbeta primers. In the original analysis: Around 12 million of tens of millions of unique TCR beta chains were shared, per a later count. Sequencing used immunoSEQ multiplex PCR; TCRdb keeps in-frame clones, though not all of them. V, J and clone size reflect that table, while D and trimming were determined from the DNA. Among around 110,000 clones listed, roughly four fifths were seen once. This clone appeared a few times. Its target is unknown.

This chain links TRBV4-3 with TRBJ2-7; D is unclear. This sequence was found in a man in his late teens or twenties in good health and CMV-seronegative. The specimen was PBMCs. CDR3 sequence: CASSQDLRYEQYF. The DNA of the CDR3 is TGCGCCAGCAGCCAAGATCTCCGTTACGAGCAGTACTTC.